This T cell receptor (beta chain) derives from a study of shared clonotypes between healthy human individuals. This clone appeared a single time. Its antigen remains unknown. Germline V gives CDR1 GTSNPN, CDR2 SVGIG (reference sequence). The CDR3 is made up of 16 amino acids. Unmatched junction bases numbered 15, after V lost 7 bases and J lost 7 bases. Clones were read by immunoSEQ multiplex PCR, and TCRdb kept only the in-frame ones, dropping some. Here the sample spans roughly 2.4 million clones, approximately 94% being singletons. Study-wide points: Sorted-subset sequencing, rarefaction showed, was incomplete despite large depth.

This TCR was recovered from a man younger than 35 in good health. The sequencing sample was made of naive CD4+ T cells sorted from blood. Subset noted: CD45RA+ positively selected. The chain carries TRBV30 and TRBJ1-4, with 10 bases lining up with TRBD1. DNA of the CDR3: TGTGCCTACGACAGGGGGCTTAACACCGGGGGTGAAAAACTGTTTTTT. Its translation is CAYDRGLNTGGEKLFF. Complete variable domain (other parts from reference TRBV30 and TRBJ1-4): SQTIHQWPATLVQPVGSPLSLECTVEGTSNPNLYWYRQAAGRGLQLLFYSVGIGQISSEVPQNLSASRPQDRQFILSSKKLLLSDSGFYLCAYDRGLNTGGEKLFFGSGTQLSVL.